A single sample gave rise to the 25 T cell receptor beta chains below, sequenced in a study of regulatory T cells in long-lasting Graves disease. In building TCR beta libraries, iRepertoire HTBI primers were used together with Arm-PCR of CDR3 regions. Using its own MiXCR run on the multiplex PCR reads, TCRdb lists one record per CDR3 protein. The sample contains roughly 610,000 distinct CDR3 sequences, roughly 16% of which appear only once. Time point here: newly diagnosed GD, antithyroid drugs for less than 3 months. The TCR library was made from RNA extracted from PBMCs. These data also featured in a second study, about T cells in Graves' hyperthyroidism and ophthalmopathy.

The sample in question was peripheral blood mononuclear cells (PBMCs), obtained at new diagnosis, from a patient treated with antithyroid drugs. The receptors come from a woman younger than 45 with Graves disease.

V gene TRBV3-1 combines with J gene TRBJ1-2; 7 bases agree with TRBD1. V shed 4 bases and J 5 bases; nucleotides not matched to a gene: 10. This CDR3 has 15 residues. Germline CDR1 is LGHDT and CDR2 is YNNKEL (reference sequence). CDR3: CASSLGEQGKYGYTF. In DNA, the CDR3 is TGTGCCAGCAGCCTGGGCGAACAGGGGAAATATGGCTACACCTTC.

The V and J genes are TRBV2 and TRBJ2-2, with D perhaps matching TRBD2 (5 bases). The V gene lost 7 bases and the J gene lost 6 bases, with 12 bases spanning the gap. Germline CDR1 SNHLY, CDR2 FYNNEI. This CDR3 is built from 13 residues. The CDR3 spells CASISTKAGELFF. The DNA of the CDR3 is TGTGCCAGCATATCGACTAAAGCCGGGGAGCTGTTTTTT. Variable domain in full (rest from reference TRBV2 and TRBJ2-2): EPEVTQTPSHQVTQMGQEVILRCVPISNHLYFYWYRQILGQKVEFLVSFYNNEISEKSEIFDDQFSVERPDGSNFTLKIRSTKLEDSAMYFCASISTKAGELFFGEGSRLTVL.

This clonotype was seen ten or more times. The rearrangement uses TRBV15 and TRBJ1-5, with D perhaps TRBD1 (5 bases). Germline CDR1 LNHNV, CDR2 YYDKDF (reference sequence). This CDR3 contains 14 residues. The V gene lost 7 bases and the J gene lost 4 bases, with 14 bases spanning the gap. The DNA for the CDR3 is TGTGCCACCAAGCCGGGGGTCGCTAATCAGCCCCAGCATTTT. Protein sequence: CATKPGVANQPQHF.

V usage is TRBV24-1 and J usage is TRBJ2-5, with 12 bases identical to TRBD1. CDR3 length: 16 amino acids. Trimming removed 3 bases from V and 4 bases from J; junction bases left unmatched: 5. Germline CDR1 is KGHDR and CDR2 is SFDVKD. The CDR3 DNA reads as TGTGCCACCAGTGATATGGGACAGGGGGCGGGAGAGACCCAGTACTTC. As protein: CATSDMGQGAGETQYF.

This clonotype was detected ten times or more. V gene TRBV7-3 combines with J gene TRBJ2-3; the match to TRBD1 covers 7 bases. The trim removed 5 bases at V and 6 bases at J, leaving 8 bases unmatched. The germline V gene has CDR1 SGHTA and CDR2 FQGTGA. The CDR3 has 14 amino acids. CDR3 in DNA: TGTGCCAGCAGCCCTAGGGGGCCCTCGGATACGCAGTATTTT. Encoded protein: CASSPRGPSDTQYF.

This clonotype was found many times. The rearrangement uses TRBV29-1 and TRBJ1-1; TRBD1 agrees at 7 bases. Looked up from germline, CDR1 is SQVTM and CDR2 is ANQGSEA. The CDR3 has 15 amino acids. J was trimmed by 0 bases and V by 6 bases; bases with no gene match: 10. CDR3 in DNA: TGCAGCGTCATTGGCCAGGGGGGTGTGAACACTGAAGCTTTCTTT. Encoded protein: CSVIGQGGVNTEAFF. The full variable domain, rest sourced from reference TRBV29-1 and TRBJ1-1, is SAVISQKPSRDICQRGTSLTIQCQVDSQVTMMFWYRQQPGQSLTLIATANQGSEATYESGFVIDKFPISRPNLTFSTLTVSNMSPEDSSIYLCSVIGQGGVNTEAFFGQGTRLTVV.

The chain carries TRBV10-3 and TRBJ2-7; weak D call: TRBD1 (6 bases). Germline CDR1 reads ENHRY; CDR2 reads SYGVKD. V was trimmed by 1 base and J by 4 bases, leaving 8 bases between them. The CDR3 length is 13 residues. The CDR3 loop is CAISELQGYEQYF. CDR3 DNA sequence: TGTGCCATCAGTGAGTTACAGGGTTACGAGCAGTACTTC.

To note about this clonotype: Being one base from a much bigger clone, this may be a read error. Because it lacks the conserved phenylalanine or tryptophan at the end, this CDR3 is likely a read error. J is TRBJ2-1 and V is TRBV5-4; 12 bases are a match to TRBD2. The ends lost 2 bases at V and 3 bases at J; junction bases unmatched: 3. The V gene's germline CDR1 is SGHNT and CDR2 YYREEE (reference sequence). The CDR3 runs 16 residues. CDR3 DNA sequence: TGTGCCAGCAGCTTAGGACTAGCGGGATTCTACAATGAGCAGTTCCTC. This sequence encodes CASSLGLAGFYNEQFL.

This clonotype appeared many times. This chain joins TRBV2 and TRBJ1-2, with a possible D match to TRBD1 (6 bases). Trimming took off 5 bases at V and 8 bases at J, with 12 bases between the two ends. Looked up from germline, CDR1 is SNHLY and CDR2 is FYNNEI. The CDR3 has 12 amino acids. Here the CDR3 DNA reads TGTGCCAGCAGTCGGGGGCCCCGCGGCTACACCTTC. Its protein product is CASSRGPRGYTF. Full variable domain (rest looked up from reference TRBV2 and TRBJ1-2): EPEVTQTPSHQVTQMGQEVILRCVPISNHLYFYWYRQILGQKVEFLVSFYNNEISEKSEIFDDQFSVERPDGSNFTLKIRSTKLEDSAMYFCASSRGPRGYTFGSGTRLTVV.

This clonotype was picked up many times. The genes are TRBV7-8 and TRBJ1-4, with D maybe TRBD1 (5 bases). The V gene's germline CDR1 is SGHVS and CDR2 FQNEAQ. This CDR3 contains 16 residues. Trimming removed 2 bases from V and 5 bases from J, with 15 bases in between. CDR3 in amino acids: CASSLKFTGLNEKLFF. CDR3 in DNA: TGTGCCAGCAGCTTAAAATTCACAGGACTGAATGAAAAACTGTTTTTT.

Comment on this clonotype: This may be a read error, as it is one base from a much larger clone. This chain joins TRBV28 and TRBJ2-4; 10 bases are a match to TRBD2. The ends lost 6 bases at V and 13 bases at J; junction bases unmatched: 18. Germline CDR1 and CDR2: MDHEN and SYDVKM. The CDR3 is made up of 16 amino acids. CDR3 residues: CASSLGRAGGGDEQYF. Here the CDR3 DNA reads TGTGCCAGCAGCCTGGGGCGAGCGGGAGGGGGCGATGAGCAGTACTTC.

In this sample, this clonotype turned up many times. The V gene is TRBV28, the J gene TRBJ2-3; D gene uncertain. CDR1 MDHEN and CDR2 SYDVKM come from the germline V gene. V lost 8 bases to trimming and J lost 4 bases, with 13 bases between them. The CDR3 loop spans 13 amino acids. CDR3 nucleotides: TGTGCCAGCCGCACCCTAGGTTCAGATACGCAGTATTTT. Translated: CASRTLGSDTQYF.

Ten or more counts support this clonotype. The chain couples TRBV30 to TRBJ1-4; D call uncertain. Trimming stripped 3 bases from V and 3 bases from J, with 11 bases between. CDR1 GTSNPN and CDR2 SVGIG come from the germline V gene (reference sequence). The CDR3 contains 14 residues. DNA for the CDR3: TGTGCCTGGAGGGACCCGGGCGCTAATGAAAAACTGTTTTTT. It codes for CAWRDPGANEKLFF.

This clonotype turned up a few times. CDR3: CASSTYNTGELFF. In DNA, the CDR3 is TGTGCCAGCAGCACATATAACACCGGGGAGCTGTTTTTT. This sequence joins TRBV7-9 and TRBJ2-2; D gene uncertain. Germline values: CDR1 SEHNR, CDR2 FQNEAQ (reference sequence). The CDR3 is made up of 13 amino acids. V dropped 5 bases and J dropped 2 bases, with 6 bases sitting between them. Using reference TRBV7-9 and TRBJ2-2 for the parts outside the CDR3, the full variable domain is DTGVSQNPRHKITKRGQNVTFRCDPISEHNRLYWYRQTLGQGPEFLTYFQNEAQLEKSRLLSDRFSAERPKGSFSTLEIQRTEQGDSAMYLCASSTYNTGELFFGEGSRLTVL.

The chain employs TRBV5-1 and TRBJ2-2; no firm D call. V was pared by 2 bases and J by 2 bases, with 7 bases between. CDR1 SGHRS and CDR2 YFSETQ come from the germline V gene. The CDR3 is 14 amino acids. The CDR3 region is CASSLSINTGELFF. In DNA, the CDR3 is TGCGCCAGCAGCTTATCTATTAACACCGGGGAGCTGTTTTTT.

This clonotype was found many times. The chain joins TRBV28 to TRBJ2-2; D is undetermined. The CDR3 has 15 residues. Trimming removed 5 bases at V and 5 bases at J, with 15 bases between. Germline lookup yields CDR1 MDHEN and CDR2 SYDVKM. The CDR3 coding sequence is TGTGCCAGCAGTCCCTGGGCCAGCTCTACCGGGGAGCTGTTTTTT. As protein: CASSPWASSTGELFF.

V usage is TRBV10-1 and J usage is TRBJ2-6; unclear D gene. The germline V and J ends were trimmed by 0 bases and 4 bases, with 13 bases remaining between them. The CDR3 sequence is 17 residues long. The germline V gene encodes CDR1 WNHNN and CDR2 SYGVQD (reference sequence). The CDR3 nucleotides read TGCGCCAGCAGTGAGTCGATTAAAGGGTCCGGGGCCAACGTCCTGACTTTC. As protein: CASSESIKGSGANVLTF.

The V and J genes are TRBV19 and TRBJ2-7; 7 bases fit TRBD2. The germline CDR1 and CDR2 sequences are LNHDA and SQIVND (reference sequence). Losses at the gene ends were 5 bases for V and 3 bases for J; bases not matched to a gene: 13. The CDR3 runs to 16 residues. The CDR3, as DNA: TGTGCCAGTAGTGAGGCCTCCAGCGGGAACGGCTACGAGCAGTACTTC. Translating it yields CASSEASSGNGYEQYF.

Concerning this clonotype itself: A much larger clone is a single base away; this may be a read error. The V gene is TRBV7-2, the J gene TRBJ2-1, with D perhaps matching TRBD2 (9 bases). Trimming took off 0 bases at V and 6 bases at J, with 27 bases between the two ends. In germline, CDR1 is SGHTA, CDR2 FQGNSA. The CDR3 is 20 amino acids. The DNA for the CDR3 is TGTGCCAGCAGCTTAGCGGGCAGGGGGCGCCTTAGCGGGAGACGCAATGAGCAGTTCTTC. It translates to CASSLAGRGRLSGRRNEQFF.

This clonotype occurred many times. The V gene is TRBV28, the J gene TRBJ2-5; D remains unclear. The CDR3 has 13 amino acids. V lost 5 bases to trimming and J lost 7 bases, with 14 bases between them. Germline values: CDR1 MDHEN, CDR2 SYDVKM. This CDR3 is CASSSSPPGTQYF. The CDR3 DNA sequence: TGTGCCAGCAGTAGCAGCCCTCCGGGGACCCAGTACTTC.

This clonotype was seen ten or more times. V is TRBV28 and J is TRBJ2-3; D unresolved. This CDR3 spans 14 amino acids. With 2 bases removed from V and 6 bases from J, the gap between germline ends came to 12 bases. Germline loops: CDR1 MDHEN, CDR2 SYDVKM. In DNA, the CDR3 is TGTGCCAGCAGTTTACACGGAGCGAGGGATACGCAGTATTTT. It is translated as CASSLHGARDTQYF.

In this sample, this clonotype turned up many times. In nucleotides, the CDR3 is TGTGCCAGCAGCTTAATGGGGACAGGAGGCTACGAGCAGTACTTC. Amino acids: CASSLMGTGGYEQYF. This chain links TRBV7-2 with TRBJ2-7; 8 bases fit TRBD1. The CDR3 extends over 15 amino acids. V shed 2 bases, J shed 3 bases, and the junction held 6 bases outside the gene matches. The germline gives CDR1 SGHTA, CDR2 FQGNSA.

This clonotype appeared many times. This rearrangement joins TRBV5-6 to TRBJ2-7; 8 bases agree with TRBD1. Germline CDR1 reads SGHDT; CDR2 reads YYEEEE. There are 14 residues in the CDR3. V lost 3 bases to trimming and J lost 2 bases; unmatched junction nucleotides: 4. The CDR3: CASSWGQAAYEQYF. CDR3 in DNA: TGTGCCAGCAGCTGGGGACAGGCAGCCTACGAGCAGTACTTC.

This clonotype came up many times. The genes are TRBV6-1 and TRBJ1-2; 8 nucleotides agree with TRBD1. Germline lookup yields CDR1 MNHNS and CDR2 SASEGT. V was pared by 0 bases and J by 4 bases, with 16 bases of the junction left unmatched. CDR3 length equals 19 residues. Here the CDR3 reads CASSEAVWDRQSNLYGYTF. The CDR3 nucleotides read TGTGCCAGCAGTGAAGCGGTCTGGGACAGGCAGTCCAATCTCTATGGCTACACCTTC.

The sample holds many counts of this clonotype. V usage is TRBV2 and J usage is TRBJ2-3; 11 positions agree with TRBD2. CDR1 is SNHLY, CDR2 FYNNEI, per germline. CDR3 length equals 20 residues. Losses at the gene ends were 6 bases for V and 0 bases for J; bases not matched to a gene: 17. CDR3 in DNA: TGTGCCAGCAGATTCGCGAGAGGACTAGCGGGCGATCCTAGCACAGATACGCAGTATTTT. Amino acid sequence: CASRFARGLAGDPSTDTQYF. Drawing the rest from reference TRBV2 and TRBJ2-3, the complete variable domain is EPEVTQTPSHQVTQMGQEVILRCVPISNHLYFYWYRQILGQKVEFLVSFYNNEISEKSEIFDDQFSVERPDGSNFTLKIRSTKLEDSAMYFCASRFARGLAGDPSTDTQYFGPGTRLTVL.